Here is one T cell receptor beta chain with its context. Here immunoSEQ multiplex PCR was the method, and the copy in TCRdb shows in-frame clones only, minus some. The sample yields 70,000 to 80,000 clones, approximately 94% seen once. This specimen comes from a study of T cell changes during pregnancy in multiple sclerosis. CDR3 length: 14 amino acids. Germline values: CDR1 LNHDA, CDR2 SQIVND (reference sequence). Trimming shortened V by 7 bases and J by 0 bases, and 10 bases separated the two germline ends. The TCR comes from a female donor with multiple sclerosis, enrolled in a pregnancy study. Sequencing was performed on peripheral blood, taken in the third trimester of pregnancy. V and J are TRBV19 and TRBJ1-3, with D maybe TRBD1 (5 bases). Here the CDR3 reads CASKDGHSGNTIYF. As DNA, the CDR3 is TGTGCCAGTAAAGACGGACACTCTGGAAACACCATATATTTT.